Each of the 23 T cell receptor beta chains below was sequenced from the same sample in a study of post-analysis software for immune sequencing data (dated by TCRdb to the mid-2010s). General findings and caveats noted by the study authors: Patients showed significantly higher frequencies than controls for 4 or 5 TRBV segments, among them TRBV5-6, TRBV5-1 and TRBV20-1.

Their recognized antigens are unknown. Receptor amplification or capture employed PCR. The sequencing machine was an Illumina HiSeq 2500. To reduce PCR and sequencing biases, unique molecular identifiers were incorporated into the TCR beta cDNA libraries. TCRdb took the public reads, trimmed them with fastp at Q25, ran MiXCR for clone calling and kept in-frame beta chains. CDR3 protein sequences are deduplicated, and each keeps its most common genes and DNA. In all, the sample holds around 700,000 distinct CDR3 sequences, and around 60% of those were seen once. The biggest ten clones account for approximately 10% of the sample. Input material: blood. Receptors were obtained from a girl aged 2 to 9 with multiple sclerosis.

The chain links TRBV4-1 to TRBJ1-1; no reliable D call. CDR3 length: 15 amino acids. V was pared by 3 bases and J by 8 bases, with 19 bases between. From germline, CDR1 is MGHRA and CDR2 YSYEKL. The CDR3, as DNA: TGCGCCAGCAGCCATCCAGTCGGGAAACATGAGGAAGCTTTCTTT. Translation gives CASSHPVGKHEEAFF.

A few counts support this clonotype. The rearrangement links TRBV18 to TRBJ2-1; D is uncertain. V was pared by 6 bases and J by 0 bases, with 6 bases between. Germline V gives CDR1 KGHSH, CDR2 LQKENI. This CDR3 comprises 13 residues. The DNA of the CDR3 is TGTGCCAGCTCTTATGGCTCCTACAATGAGCAGTTCTTC. It codes for CASSYGSYNEQFF. Full variable domain (remainder filled in from reference TRBV18 and TRBJ2-1): NAGVMQNPRHLVRRRGQEARLRCSPMKGHSHVYWYRQLPEEGLKFMVYLQKENIIDESGMPKERFSAEFPKEGPSILRIQQVVRGDSAAYFCASSYGSYNEQFFGPGTRLTVL.

This clonotype came up a few times. CDR3 residues: CATSDPGDYGYTF. CDR3 DNA: TGTGCCACCAGTGATCCCGGGGACTATGGCTACACCTTC. This chain joins TRBV24-1 and TRBJ1-2; D unclear. The CDR3 totals 13 residues. Germline loops: CDR1 KGHDR, CDR2 SFDVKD. Trimming took 3 bases from V and 3 from J, leaving 7 bases between them.

The V and J genes are TRBV5-5 and TRBJ2-3; D is perhaps TRBD1 or TRBD2 (5 bases each). Trimming removed 4 bases at V and 1 base at J, with 19 bases between. There are 17 residues in the CDR3. Germline loops: CDR1 SGHKS, CDR2 YYEKEE (reference sequence). The CDR3 nucleotides are TGTGCCAGCAGCCTACGTTGGGGGTCCCCTGGCACAGATACGCAGTATTTT. Its translation: CASSLRWGSPGTDTQYF. The full variable domain, rest sourced from reference TRBV5-5 and TRBJ2-3, is DAGVTQSPTHLIKTRGQQVTLRCSPISGHKSVSWYQQVLGQGPQFIFQYYEKEERGRGNFPDRFSARQFPNYSSELNVNALLLGDSALYLCASSLRWGSPGTDTQYFGPGTRLTVL.

The chain carries TRBV3-1 and TRBJ2-3; no reliable D call. Trimming cost V 1 base and J 2 bases, with 10 bases left between them. Per germline, CDR1 LGHDT and CDR2 YNNKEL (reference sequence). The CDR3 extends over 15 amino acids. Here the CDR3 reads CASSQVPSLTDTQYF. CDR3 coding DNA: TGTGCCAGCAGCCAAGTGCCCAGCCTCACAGATACGCAGTATTTT.

The chain couples TRBV2 to TRBJ1-1; D is uncertain. Germline CDR1 and CDR2: SNHLY and FYNNEI. Trimming pared 8 bases from V and 0 bases from J, leaving 13 bases between. The CDR3 has 14 amino acids. CDR3 in DNA: TGTGCCAGCCAACGTCCCTCGGTGAACACTGAAGCTTTCTTT. This translates into CASQRPSVNTEAFF.

The J gene is TRBJ2-1, the V gene TRBV2, with D maybe TRBD2 (6 bases). CDR3 length equals 12 residues. The V gene lost 5 bases and the J gene lost 8 bases, with 10 bases spanning the gap. Germline assignment: CDR1 SNHLY and CDR2 FYNNEI. The CDR3 DNA reads TGTGCCAGCAGTCCCTTAGCGGATGAGCAGTTCTTC. Its protein is CASSPLADEQFF.

The chain combines TRBV7-9 with TRBJ2-1, with 7 bases aligning to TRBD1. V shed 2 bases, J shed 5 bases, and the junction held 3 bases outside the gene matches. Germline V gene lookup returns CDR1 SEHNR and CDR2 FQNEAQ (reference sequence). The CDR3 contains 14 residues. The CDR3 sequence: CASSLWDRDNEQFF. Here the CDR3 DNA reads TGTGCCAGCAGCTTATGGGACAGAGACAATGAGCAGTTCTTC. Complete variable domain (other parts from reference TRBV7-9 and TRBJ2-1): DTGVSQNPRHKITKRGQNVTFRCDPISEHNRLYWYRQTLGQGPEFLTYFQNEAQLEKSRLLSDRFSAERPKGSFSTLEIQRTEQGDSAMYLCASSLWDRDNEQFFGPGTRLTVL.

This clonotype was seen more than once but under ten times. The chain joins TRBV13 to TRBJ2-7; 13 nucleotides match TRBD2. V was clipped by 1 base and J by 8 bases; unmatched bases: 5. The CDR3 is 15 residues long. From germline, CDR1 is PRHDT and CDR2 FYEKMQ (reference sequence). The CDR3 region has the DNA TGTGCCAGCAGCTTAGAGGGACTAGCGGGAAAGAAGCAGTACTTC. Amino acid sequence: CASSLEGLAGKKQYF.

The gene calls are TRBV6-5 and TRBJ1-1, with D hard to call. The germline gives CDR1 MNHEY, CDR2 SVGAGI. V shed 1 base and J shed 3 bases, with 15 bases lying between them. This CDR3 region has 16 residues. The CDR3 DNA is TGTGCCAGCAGTTACTATCGGGCGCCTGGGGACACTGAAGCTTTCTTT. This gives the protein CASSYYRAPGDTEAFF.

This clonotype turned up a few times. This chain uses TRBV14 with TRBJ2-3; D remains ambiguous. The CDR3 is 14 amino acids. The germline V and J ends were trimmed by 0 bases and 2 bases, with 6 bases remaining between them. Per the germline V gene, CDR1 is SGHDN and CDR2 is FVKESK. The CDR3 region is CASSQDGYTDTQYF. In nucleotides, the CDR3 is TGTGCCAGCAGCCAAGATGGGTACACAGATACGCAGTATTTT.

V and J are TRBV27 and TRBJ1-1; the D is unclear. CDR3 length: 13 amino acids. V was shortened by 1 base and J by 5 bases, with 8 bases between the two germline ends. Per the germline V gene, CDR1 is MNHEY and CDR2 is SMNVEV (reference sequence). In DNA, the CDR3 is TGTGCCAGCAGTTTATTAGCGGAGACTGAAGCTTTCTTT. Translated, it gives CASSLLAETEAFF.

This clonotype was observed a handful of times. V gene TRBV20-1 combines with J gene TRBJ1-2; possible D gene TRBD1, 6 bases. Deletions cut 2 bases from V and 6 bases from J, with 22 bases between. This CDR3 comprises 16 residues. Germline V lookup: CDR1 DFQATT, CDR2 SNEGSKA (reference sequence). The chain's CDR3 is CSARRPDRLWVNGYTF. The CDR3 bases are TGCAGTGCTAGACGACCTGACAGGCTATGGGTGAATGGCTACACCTTC.

This sequence joins TRBV10-3 and TRBJ2-5; D is possibly TRBD2 (5 bases). The ends were cut back, 0 bases at V and 5 bases at J, with 22 bases in the middle. In germline, CDR1 is ENHRY, CDR2 SYGVKD. This CDR3 spans 18 amino acids. The CDR3 protein is CAISESEIVRGIEETQYF. CDR3 sequence (DNA): TGTGCCATCAGTGAGTCGGAGATCGTTCGGGGAATTGAGGAGACCCAGTACTTC.

The chain employs TRBV29-1 and TRBJ2-1, with 7 bases that match TRBD1. The CDR3 sequence is 15 residues long. Trimming removed 5 bases from V and 0 bases from J; junction bases left unmatched: 7. CDR1 SQVTM and CDR2 ANQGSEA come from the germline V gene. In DNA, the CDR3 is TGCAGCGTTACCGGGACAGCGAGCTCCTACAATGAGCAGTTCTTC. Translating it yields CSVTGTASSYNEQFF.

V is TRBV20-1 and J is TRBJ1-1; the match to TRBD1 covers 10 bases. This CDR3 has 13 residues. Looked up from germline, CDR1 is DFQATT and CDR2 is SNEGSKA (reference sequence). V lost 5 bases, J lost 5 bases, and 5 bases stayed unmatched. The CDR3 nucleotides read TGCAGTGCTCGACAGGGGGCTTGGACTGAAGCTTTCTTT. Translating it yields CSARQGAWTEAFF.

With respect to this clonotype: One end of the junction varies from germline; a read error may be responsible. The chain couples TRBV20-1 to TRBJ2-3, with a tentative D call TRBD2 (6 bases). Germline-derived CDR1 and CDR2 are DFQATT and SNEGSKA (reference sequence). The length of the CDR3 is 17 residues. CDR3 nucleotides: TGCAGTGCTAGACGATCGTATCCGGGGGATATCACAGATACGCGGTATTTT. Amino acids: CSARRSYPGDITDTRYF.

The chain carries TRBV12-3 or TRBV12-4 and TRBJ2-3; possibly TRBD2 for D (5 bases). Trimming took 7 bases from V and 0 from J, leaving 11 bases between them. The CDR3 totals 14 residues. CDR3 nucleotides: TGTGCCAGCAAATCTAGCTCTAGCACAGATACGCAGTATTTT. Translating gives CASKSSSSTDTQYF.

This clonotype has a handful of counts. The CDR3 DNA reads TGTGCCAGCAGTCTGGGACAGCCGCAGTATGGCTACACCTTC. Translation: CASSLGQPQYGYTF. V gene TRBV27 combines with J gene TRBJ1-2; 7 nucleotides match TRBD1. Per the germline V gene, CDR1 is MNHEY and CDR2 is SMNVEV (reference sequence). The CDR3 sequence is 14 residues long. V trimming: 5 bases; J trimming: 5 bases; junction bases outside the gene matches: 8.

This chain uses TRBV6-2 or TRBV6-3 with TRBJ2-1; 10 positions match TRBD1. The CDR3 covers 17 residues. Germline values: CDR1 MNHEY, CDR2 SVGEGT. Germline trimming cut 4 bases from V and 1 base from J; bases unmatched to any gene: 7. CDR3 loop: CASSCRTGQGSYNEQFF. CDR3 coding DNA: TGTGCCAGCAGTTGCCGCACGGGACAGGGGTCCTACAATGAGCAGTTCTTC.

This clonotype has a single count. J is TRBJ2-1 and V is TRBV4-1; 7 nucleotides align to TRBD2. The CDR3 loop spans 17 amino acids. V lost 4 bases and J lost 0; bases outside the gene matches: 9. Germline-derived CDR1 and CDR2 are MGHRA and YSYEKL. CDR3 sequence (DNA): TGCGCCAGCAGCCTTTTATTTCTAGCGGACTCCTACAATGAGCAGTTCTTC. As protein: CASSLLFLADSYNEQFF.

V gene TRBV30 combines with J gene TRBJ1-2; D might be TRBD1 (6 bases). The CDR3 consists of 15 residues. V was clipped by 7 bases and J by 0 bases, with 18 bases between them. Germline CDR1 GTSNPN, CDR2 SVGIG (reference sequence). This CDR3 is CASPPGAQANYGYTF. DNA for the CDR3: TGTGCCTCCCCACCAGGGGCGCAAGCTAACTATGGCTACACCTTC.

The rearrangement joins TRBV28 to TRBJ2-7, with 8 bases lining up with TRBD2. After removal of 4 bases from V and 2 bases from J, the junction contained 10 bases not matched to a gene. Germline values: CDR1 MDHEN, CDR2 SYDVKM. This CDR3 contains 16 residues. CDR3 loop: CASSSSSGRTPYEQYF. For the CDR3, the DNA is TGTGCCAGCAGTTCCTCAAGCGGGAGAACACCCTACGAGCAGTACTTC. The full variable domain, rest sourced from reference TRBV28 and TRBJ2-7, is DVKVTQSSRYLVKRTGEKVFLECVQDMDHENMFWYRQDPGLGLRLIYFSYDVKMKEKGDIPEGYSVSREKKERFSLILESASTNQTSMYLCASSSSSGRTPYEQYFGPGTRLTVT.